One sample yielded the 27 T cell receptor beta chains listed below, sequenced in a study of T cells in Graves' hyperthyroidism and ophthalmopathy. TCR beta CDR3 regions were amplified from RNA transcripts. HTBI primers were the set used in a first-round RT-PCR of the TCR CDR3. TCRdb called the multiplex PCR reads again in MiXCR, with one record for every CDR3 protein. The repertoire holds roughly 740,000 distinct CDR3 sequences, with over 15% as singletons. The sample consisted of blood. These receptors were collected from a man aged 18 to 30 with Graves' hyperthyroidism.

There are many counts of this clonotype. This chain links TRBV18 with TRBJ1-1, with 7 bases that match TRBD1. The length of the CDR3 is 15 residues. Trimming removed 3 bases from V and 0 bases from J; junction bases left unmatched: 4. Looked up from germline, CDR1 is KGHSH and CDR2 is LQKENI. CDR3 DNA: TGTGCCAGCTCACCCCGGACAGGAATGAACACTGAAGCTTTCTTT. This translates into CASSPRTGMNTEAFF.

On this clonotype: Germline is not matched at one junction end, which may reflect a read error. This rearrangement joins TRBV18 to TRBJ2-6; no clear D gene. Germline V CDR1 and CDR2: KGHSH, LQKENI. The CDR3 runs to 17 residues. CDR3 sequence: CASSPMASSTGANVLTF. The DNA of the CDR3 is TGTGCCAGCTCACCGATGGCGTCGAGTACTGGTGCCAACGTCCTGACTTTC.

The chain's CDR3 is CAWSVLRTGRDRNIQYF. The CDR3 DNA follows: TGTGCCTGGAGTGTACTCAGGACAGGGCGCGACAGGAACATTCAGTACTTC. The chain recombines TRBV30 with TRBJ2-4; the match to TRBD1 covers 8 bases. The V gene end was trimmed by 0 bases and the J gene end by 7 bases; junction bases not matched to a gene: 14. The length of the CDR3 is 17 residues. Germline V CDR1 and CDR2: GTSNPN, SVGIG (reference sequence).

Only a few counts were recorded for this clonotype. The chain has TRBV12-3 or TRBV12-4 and TRBJ1-1; D gene uncertain. The CDR3 has 11 residues. The V and J ends lost 7 bases and 4 bases respectively, with 7 bases between them. DNA for the CDR3: TGTGCCAGCACCCCCCTCACTGAAGCTTTCTTT. As protein: CASTPLTEAFF.

This clonotype was detected a few times. The chain recombines TRBV15 with TRBJ1-3, with no clear D. V was trimmed by 7 bases and J by 0 bases, leaving 13 bases between them. Germline assignment: CDR1 LNHNV and CDR2 YYDKDF (reference sequence). The CDR3 is made up of 15 amino acids. CDR3 in amino acids: CATTKNTISGNTIYF. The CDR3 DNA reads as TGTGCCACCACAAAGAACACCATCTCTGGAAACACCATATATTTT.

CDR3 protein: CASSFVVGVAGANVLTF. CDR3 sequence (DNA): TGTGCCAGCAGCTTTGTGGTGGGCGTTGCTGGGGCCAACGTCCTGACTTTC. V gene TRBV11-2 combines with J gene TRBJ2-6; D remains ambiguous. V was cut by 3 bases and J by 2 bases, with 14 bases left in between. Germline lookup yields CDR1 SGHAT and CDR2 FQNNGV. The CDR3 totals 17 residues.

V gene TRBV6-2 or TRBV6-3 combines with J gene TRBJ2-3; D is undetermined. Trimming shortened V by 2 bases and J by 1 base, and 13 bases separated the two germline ends. CDR1 and CDR2 (germline): MNHEY, SVGEGT. The CDR3 length is 16 residues. The CDR3 DNA reads TGTGCCAGCAGTTACCTCGGGCCCCGGGGCACAGATACGCAGTATTTT. Translated, it gives CASSYLGPRGTDTQYF.

This clonotype occurred many times. The chain carries TRBV15 and TRBJ1-6, with TRBD1 identical over 10 bases. V lost 3 bases and J lost 7; bases outside the gene matches: 0. Germline V CDR1 and CDR2: LNHNV, YYDKDF (reference sequence). This CDR3 contains 14 residues. CDR3 in DNA: TGTGCCACCAGCAGGGGACAGGGGAATTCACCCCTCCACTTT. Residues: CATSRGQGNSPLHF.

This clonotype was observed many times. This rearrangement joins TRBV12-3 or TRBV12-4 to TRBJ1-1; 8 bases line up with TRBD1. Trimming removed 6 bases from V and 11 bases from J; junction bases left unmatched: 8. This CDR3 spans 12 amino acids. For the CDR3, the DNA is TGTGCCAGCAGCTTGGGACAGGCAGAGGCTTTCTTT. Translation: CASSLGQAEAFF.

The rearrangement uses TRBV14 and TRBJ2-7, with TRBD2 identical over 7 bases. CDR3 length: 15 amino acids. Trimming at V came to 2 bases and at J to 0 bases, leaving 4 bases not matched to a gene. The germline CDR1 and CDR2 sequences are SGHDN and FVKESK. CDR3 DNA: TGTGCCAGCAGCCAACTGAGCGGGGACTCCTACGAGCAGTACTTC. Its translation: CASSQLSGDSYEQYF. The full variable domain, with the rest looked up from reference TRBV14 and TRBJ2-7, is EAGVTQFPSHSVIEKGQTVTLRCDPISGHDNLYWYRRVMGKEIKFLLHFVKESKQDESGMPNNRFLAERTGGTYSTLKVQPAELEDSGVYFCASSQLSGDSYEQYFGPGTRLTVT.

This rearrangement joins TRBV27 to TRBJ2-3; possibly TRBD2 for D (7 bases). Germline lookup yields CDR1 MNHEY and CDR2 SMNVEV (reference sequence). The CDR3 loop spans 14 amino acids. The V gene lost 8 bases and the J gene lost 6 bases, with 18 bases spanning the gap. CDR3 sequence (DNA): TGTGCCAGCGGGGGGGGCGGGGTCACGGATACGCAGTATTTT. Its translation is CASGGGGVTDTQYF.

The chain recombines TRBV28 with TRBJ1-4; 7 bases align to TRBD1. The CDR3 spans 14 residues. Germline CDR1 and CDR2: MDHEN and SYDVKM. V shed 8 bases and J 8 bases; nucleotides not matched to a gene: 11. In nucleotides, the CDR3 is TGTGCCAGCGGCCCGGGACAGATGAGAGAAAAACTGTTTTTT. This gives the protein CASGPGQMREKLFF.

This chain connects TRBV24-1 to TRBJ2-1; 8 positions agree with TRBD2. Germline values: CDR1 KGHDR, CDR2 SFDVKD. V gave up 4 bases and J gave up 4 bases; unmatched junction bases: 8. CDR3 length equals 16 residues. This CDR3 reads CATSDQTSAIYNEQFF. In DNA, the CDR3 is TGTGCCACCAGTGACCAGACTAGCGCCATATACAATGAGCAGTTCTTC.

This clonotype was found a few times. The chain carries TRBV30 and TRBJ1-6; D is ambiguous. The CDR3 is 14 amino acids. Germline V lookup: CDR1 GTSNPN, CDR2 SVGIG (reference sequence). V lost 0 bases to trimming and J lost 5 bases, with 8 bases between them. The CDR3 nucleotides are TGTGCCTGGAGTGTATACAGAAATAATTCACCCCTCCACTTT. Amino acid sequence: CAWSVYRNNSPLHF.

In its sample, this clonotype was seen a few times. The chain links TRBV24-1 to TRBJ2-1, with D possibly TRBD2 on 6 matching bases. Per the germline V gene, CDR1 is KGHDR and CDR2 is SFDVKD. The CDR3 sequence is 15 residues long. V was shortened by 2 bases and J by 4 bases, with 11 bases between the two germline ends. CDR3: CATSDSRDWYNEQFF. The CDR3 DNA reads TGTGCCACCAGTGATTCCCGGGACTGGTACAATGAGCAGTTCTTC.

The rearrangement joins TRBV5-4 to TRBJ1-3; TRBD1 might be the D (5 bases). With 4 bases removed from V and 0 bases from J, the gap between germline ends came to 14 bases. Germline CDR1 SGHNT, CDR2 YYREEE (reference sequence). The CDR3 is made up of 16 amino acids. In nucleotides, the CDR3 is TGTGCCAGCAGCCGTCCCGGGACCCTCTCTGGAAACACCATATATTTT. Protein: CASSRPGTLSGNTIYF.

This clonotype was counted ten times or more. The rearrangement links TRBV20-1 to TRBJ2-3, with TRBD2 matching 8 bases. There are 15 residues in the CDR3. Germline V gives CDR1 DFQATT, CDR2 SNEGSKA (reference sequence). The ends lost 5 bases at V and 0 bases at J; junction bases unmatched: 7. The DNA for the CDR3 is TGCAGTGCTTGGACCTCTAGCGGGAGCACAGATACGCAGTATTTT. Translation: CSAWTSSGSTDTQYF.

In its sample, this clonotype was seen many times. This chain connects TRBV20-1 to TRBJ1-2; D gene ambiguous. Germline-derived CDR1 and CDR2 are DFQATT and SNEGSKA (reference sequence). The CDR3 runs 12 residues. V was shortened by 4 bases and J by 5 bases, with 11 bases between the two germline ends. The CDR3 bases are TGCAGTGCTACCCTCAGAGATTATGGCTACACCTTC. Protein sequence: CSATLRDYGYTF.

This clonotype was picked up many times. The V and J genes are TRBV7-2 and TRBJ2-1, with D unresolved. Germline V lookup: CDR1 SGHTA, CDR2 FQGNSA. This CDR3 is 15 amino acids long. V lost 6 bases, J lost 2 bases, and 14 bases lay in between. As DNA, the CDR3 is TGTGCCAGCAGGCTGAACTTAGCCCCCTACAATGAGCAGTTCTTC. Protein product: CASRLNLAPYNEQFF.

This clonotype was picked up one time. This may arise from a read error, as a much more abundant clone is one base away. V and J are TRBV12-3 or TRBV12-4 and TRBJ2-5; 9 bases are shared with TRBD1. V shed 6 bases and J 5 bases; nucleotides not matched to a gene: 10. There are 15 residues in the CDR3. The CDR3 loop is CASSPGQGFAETQYF. CDR3 sequence (DNA): TGTGCCAGCAGCCCGGGACAGGGATTCGCGGAGACCCAGTACTTC.

The chain uses TRBV29-1 and TRBJ2-1; 10 bases are shared with TRBD2. The trim removed 3 bases at V and 3 bases at J, leaving 11 bases unmatched. CDR1 is SQVTM and CDR2 is ANQGSEA in the germline V gene. The CDR3 runs 17 residues. In DNA, the CDR3 is TGCAGCGTTGAGGGCCTGGCGGCTAGCGGGAGCTACAATGAGCAGTTCTTC. As protein: CSVEGLAASGSYNEQFF.

The chain carries TRBV20-1 and TRBJ2-7; the match to TRBD2 covers 7 bases. J gave up 4 bases and V 3 bases, and 6 bases lay outside the gene matches. CDR1 DFQATT and CDR2 SNEGSKA come from the germline V gene (reference sequence). The CDR3 extends over 13 amino acids. In nucleotides, the CDR3 is TGCAGTGCTAGTAAAGGGAGGGAGTACGAGCAGTACTTC. Amino acids: CSASKGREYEQYF.

This clonotype has just a few counts. The V and J genes are TRBV12-3 or TRBV12-4 and TRBJ2-3; D is perhaps TRBD1 (5 bases). CDR3 length: 15 amino acids. V lost 3 bases, J lost 6 bases, and 16 bases lay in between. The CDR3 DNA is TGTGCCAGCAGTTTTGGGGTTGGGGCTTTGGATACGCAGTATTTT. Amino acids: CASSFGVGALDTQYF.

The table lists this clonotype with a few counts. The rearrangement joins TRBV19 to TRBJ2-2, with D tentatively TRBD2 (5 bases). This CDR3 contains 16 residues. Germline V gene sequence: CDR1 LNHDA, CDR2 SQIVND (reference sequence). V was trimmed by 5 bases and J by 2 bases, leaving 15 bases between them. Here the CDR3 DNA reads TGTGCCAGTAGTCCACGACACGGGATCAACACCGGGGAGCTGTTTTTT. Translation: CASSPRHGINTGELFF.

This clonotype was detected ten times or more. The J gene is TRBJ2-1, the V gene TRBV28, with 7 bases aligning to TRBD2. CDR1 is MDHEN and CDR2 is SYDVKM in the germline V gene. The CDR3 covers 13 residues. V was clipped by 3 bases and J by 6 bases; unmatched bases: 2. The CDR3 protein is CASSLSSGNEQFF. Written as DNA, the CDR3 is TGTGCCAGCAGTTTGTCTAGCGGCAATGAGCAGTTCTTC. Together with reference TRBV28 and TRBJ2-1, the CDR3 gives the full variable domain: DVKVTQSSRYLVKRTGEKVFLECVQDMDHENMFWYRQDPGLGLRLIYFSYDVKMKEKGDIPEGYSVSREKKERFSLILESASTNQTSMYLCASSLSSGNEQFFGPGTRLTVL.

The chain combines TRBV6-2 or TRBV6-3 with TRBJ2-1, with D perhaps matching TRBD1 or TRBD2 (6 bases each). The V gene lost 4 bases and the J gene lost 0 bases, with 16 bases spanning the gap. This CDR3 is 17 amino acids long. The germline CDR1 and CDR2 sequences are MNHEY and SVGEGT. The CDR3, as DNA: TGTGCCAGCAGTTCCCCCCCGGGGGCCAGCTCCTACAATGAGCAGTTCTTC. This encodes CASSSPPGASSYNEQFF.

Ten or more counts support this clonotype. The chain recombines TRBV6-1 with TRBJ2-7, with D maybe TRBD2 (5 bases). Trimming removed 6 bases at V and 1 base at J, with 10 bases between. The germline V gene has CDR1 MNHNS and CDR2 SASEGT. This CDR3 region has 13 residues. The CDR3 loop is CASRSPGSYEQYF. CDR3 sequence (DNA): TGTGCCAGCAGATCCCCGGGGTCCTACGAGCAGTACTTC.